The TCR beta chain described here comes from a study of CD8 T cells in ankylosing spondylitis. For TCR beta, libraries came from quantitative 5'-RACE with molecular barcodes. TCRdb independently ran MiXCR on the 5' RACE reads; one entry per CDR3 protein. The sample lists approximately 39,000 distinct CDR3 sequences; 10% to 15% were seen once. Study outcomes and limitations: Reactive arthritis synovial fluid and blood were previously reported to contain some motif variants. Disease-linked clones, CD8+, were relatively rare in peripheral blood. Characteristic, it appeared, of ankylosing spondylitis blood was a TCR beta motif of about eight highly homologous variants.

Notes on this clonotype: Its antigen is not known.

Trimming removed 5 bases at V and 2 bases at J, with 7 bases between. This CDR3 is built from 13 residues. Looked up from germline, CDR1 is KGHDR and CDR2 is SFDVKD. The genes are TRBV24-1 and TRBJ2-3, with D possibly matching TRBD2 (5 bases). Sequencing was done on a sample of synovial fluid, either unsorted or a sorted T cell fraction (not recorded which). The clonotype was recovered from a male donor with ankylosing spondylitis. The CDR3 nucleotides are TGTGCCACCAGTGTCCGGGACACAGATACGCAGTATTTT. This sequence encodes CATSVRDTDTQYF.